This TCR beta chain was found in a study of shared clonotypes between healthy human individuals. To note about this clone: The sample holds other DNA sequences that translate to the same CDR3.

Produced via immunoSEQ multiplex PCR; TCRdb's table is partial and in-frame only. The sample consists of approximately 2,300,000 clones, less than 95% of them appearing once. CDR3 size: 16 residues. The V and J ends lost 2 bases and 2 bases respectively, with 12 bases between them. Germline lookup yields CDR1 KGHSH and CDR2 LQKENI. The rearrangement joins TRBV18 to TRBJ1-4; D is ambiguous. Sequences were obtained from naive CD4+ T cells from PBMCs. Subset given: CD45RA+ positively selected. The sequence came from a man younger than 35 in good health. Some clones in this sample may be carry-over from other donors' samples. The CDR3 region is CASSPSWAATNEKLFF. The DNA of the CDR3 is TGTGCCAGCTCACCATCCTGGGCAGCGACTAATGAAAAACTGTTTTTT.